The 3 T cell receptor beta chains below were found in one sample sequenced in a study of blood T cell repertoires in COVID-19. Some clones are missing from TCRdb's copy, which holds only in-frame ones; the method was immunoSEQ multiplex PCR. Of about 80,000 clones in the sample, around four fifths were seen once. Sequenced material: peripheral blood. These receptors originate from a man older than 75 with active or convalescent COVID-19.

The V gene is TRBV27, the J gene TRBJ1-3; D not resolved. The CDR3 runs 13 residues. Germline V gene data show CDR1 as MNHEY and CDR2 as SMNVEV (reference sequence). Trimming removed 6 bases at V and 4 bases at J, with 10 bases between. The CDR3 reads CASSIQAGNTIYF. The CDR3 DNA reads TGTGCCAGCAGCATTCAGGCGGGAAACACCATATATTTT.

This clone occurred a few times. The chain has TRBV27 and TRBJ1-2, with D possibly being TRBD1 (5 bases). Between the trimmed V and J ends, which lost 6 bases and 1 base, there was a span of 9 bases. The CDR3 extends over 13 amino acids. Germline lookup yields CDR1 MNHEY and CDR2 SMNVEV (reference sequence). DNA for the CDR3: TGTGCCAGCAGCGGACACATTAACTATGGCTACACCTTC. This codes for CASSGHINYGYTF.

The chain recombines TRBV19 with TRBJ2-7; TRBD2 agrees at 10 bases. The germline CDR1 and CDR2 sequences are LNHDA and SQIVND (reference sequence). Trimming at V came to 3 bases and at J to 7 bases, leaving 12 bases not matched to a gene. The CDR3 spans 16 residues. The CDR3 protein is CASSMSSGSPIREQYF. CDR3 sequence (DNA): TGTGCCAGTAGTATGTCTAGCGGGAGCCCCATTCGGGAGCAGTACTTC. Drawing the rest from reference TRBV19 and TRBJ2-7, the complete variable domain is DGGITQSPKYLFRKEGQNVTLSCEQNLNHDAMYWYRQDPGQGLRLIYYSQIVNDFQKGDIAEGYSVSREKKESFPLTVTSAQKNPTAFYLCASSMSSGSPIREQYFGPGTRLTVT.